This T cell receptor (beta chain) is drawn from a study of response to subunit inactivated influenza vaccine. Germline CDR1 reads MNHEY; CDR2 reads SVGEGT. Trimming took off 2 bases at V and 4 bases at J, with 22 bases between the two ends. There are 18 residues in the CDR3. The study, taken as a whole, reports: Authors suggested seasonal influenza vaccinations each recruit few new T cells.

The sample holds a few counts of this clonotype. Its antigen is not known. TCRdb itself ran the RT-PCR reads through MiXCR, one entry per CDR3 protein. Of roughly 790,000 distinct CDR3 sequences listed, less than 25% were seen once; the top ten hold around 9.6%. The chain uses TRBV6-2 or TRBV6-3 and TRBJ2-3, with unresolved D. Source: PBMCs from blood, taken less than 6 days after vaccination. The source of this sequence is a man in his fifties who received an inactivated influenza vaccine. The CDR3 DNA reads TGTGCCAGCAGTTACGACGGATGGGCGGTCGGACGGCCAGATACGCAGTATTTT. This translates into CASSYDGWAVGRPDTQYF.